The subject of this entry is one TCR beta chain. The CDR3 covers 13 residues. V was shortened by 7 bases and J by 2 bases, with 11 bases between the two germline ends. Germline CDR1 MDHEN, CDR2 SYDVKM. The entry originates in a study of control samples from healthy donors and cancer patients. Sequenced by immunoSEQ multiplex PCR; TCRdb stores in-frame clones only, minus some. The sample carries fewer than 500,000 clones, approximately 90% recorded once. This clonotype was obtained from a man aged 35 to 55 with head and neck cancer. Sequences were obtained from PBMCs. The chain is built from TRBV28 and TRBJ1-2; unclear D gene. CDR3 sequence: CASTTLGNYGYTF. DNA of the CDR3: TGTGCCAGCACTACCCTAGGGAACTATGGCTACACCTTC.